Listed below are T cell receptor beta chains from one sample, sequenced in a study of shared clonotypes between healthy human individuals. Here immunoSEQ multiplex PCR was the method, and the copy in TCRdb shows in-frame clones only, minus some. The table shows 2 million to 2.5 million clones, with about 95% occurring only once. Sequenced input: naive CD4+ T cells sorted from blood. All receptors come from a man between 18 and 35 years old in good health. Both conserved end residues are part of each CDR3. A D gene is named only where the DNA matches it firmly. Size values are once, few and many counts, or a class for expanded clones, and some rows have none.

V gene	clone size	J gene	D gene	CDR3 DNA	CDR3 protein
TRBV10-3	-	TRBJ2-2	-	TGTGCGACCCAGGGCGGAGTTAGCACCGGGGAGCTGTTTTTT	CATQGGVSTGELFF
TRBV13	-	TRBJ1-2	TRBD1	TGTGCCAGCAGCCTTGGACAGGACTATGGCTACACCTTC	CASSLGQDYGYTF
TRBV10-3	-	TRBJ1-2	-	TGTGCCATCAGTGTGAACTCGGATTCCTATGGCTACACCTTC	CAISVNSDSYGYTF
TRBV10-2	-	TRBJ1-4	-	TGCGCCAGCAGAGGGTTCGGGCATGAAAAACTGTTTTTT	CASRGFGHEKLFF
TRBV27	-	TRBJ2-3	TRBD1	TGTGCCAGCAGTTTATGGGCAGGGGGTAGCACAGATACGCAGTATTTT	CASSLWAGGSTDTQYF
TRBV18	-	TRBJ1-5	-	TGTGCCAGCTCACCACAGGGGGGGGTTCAGCCCCAGCATTTT	CASSPQGGVQPQHF
TRBV11-2	-	TRBJ1-1	TRBD1	TGTGCCAGCAGCCTGACAGGGGGCAAGTCCTATGAAGCTTTCTTT	CASSLTGGKSYEAFF
TRBV18	-	TRBJ2-7	-	TGTGCCAGCTCACCACCGGTAGGTCAAGGGACCTACGAGCAGTACTTC	CASSPPVGQGTYEQYF
TRBV29-1	-	TRBJ1-2	TRBD1	TGCAGCGTAGTACAGGGGTCAGGCTATGGCTACACCTTC	CSVVQGSGYGYTF
TRBV2	-	TRBJ2-7	-	TGTGCCAGCAGTGAAATCAGCAGGGCCAACTTC	CASSEISRANF
TRBV27	-	TRBJ1-2	-	TGTGCCAGCCGGGGACCTCTACCCCACGGCTACACCTTC	CASRGPLPHGYTF
TRBV7-6	-	TRBJ2-3	TRBD2	TGTGCCAGCAGCTTAGCCGGGGGGGCGACAGATACGCAGTATTTT	CASSLAGGATDTQYF
TRBV25-1	-	TRBJ2-5	-	TGTGCCAGCAGTGAATTTGGCAGTACAGAGACCCAGTACTTC	CASSEFGSTETQYF
TRBV27	few	TRBJ1-6	TRBD1	TGTGCCAGCAGTTTTCAGGGGGGGAATTCACCCCTCCACTTT	CASSFQGGNSPLHF
TRBV2	-	TRBJ1-2	-	TGTGCCAGCAGAGAGGTCTATGGCTACACCTTC	CASREVYGYTF
TRBV9	-	TRBJ2-7	-	TGTGCCAGCAGCGTAGACGGCAGGTCTGATCCCGGCGAGCAGTACTTC	CASSVDGRSDPGEQYF
TRBV25-1	-	TRBJ2-3	-	TGTGCCAGCAGTGACCCCAATGGGGATACGCAGTATTTT	CASSDPNGDTQYF
TRBV28	-	TRBJ1-4	TRBD1	TGTGCCAGCAGTAACAGGGGGCTCGATGAAAAACTGTTTTTT	CASSNRGLDEKLFF
TRBV6-5	once	TRBJ2-1	TRBD2	TGTGCCAGCAGACGACTAGCGGGAGGGAACAATGAGCAGTTCTTC	CASRRLAGGNNEQFF
TRBV5-4	-	TRBJ2-1	TRBD1	TGTGCCAGCAGCTTGGGCCGGACAGGGCAAAACAATGAGCAGTTCTTC	CASSLGRTGQNNEQFF
TRBV28	many	TRBJ2-1	TRBD2	TGTGCCAGCAGGCTCGGGACTAGCGGGACCTACAATGAGCAGTTCTTC	CASRLGTSGTYNEQFF
TRBV6-5	-	TRBJ2-1	TRBD2	TGTGCCAGCACGGGGGGTTGGCAGAACAATGAGCAGTTCTTC	CASTGGWQNNEQFF
TRBV6-5	-	TRBJ1-1	-	TGTGCCAGCAGTTACTCGAGGCTCAGGGCAGAAGCTTTCTTT	CASSYSRLRAEAFF
TRBV9	-	TRBJ1-3	TRBD1	TGTGCCAGCAGCGCGGACAGGGTCTCTGGAAACACCATATATTTT	CASSADRVSGNTIYF
TRBV6-1	-	TRBJ1-1	TRBD1	TGTGCCAGCAGTGTGTCCGGGACAGGAGGTGAGGCTTTCTTT	CASSVSGTGGEAFF
TRBV6-6	-	TRBJ2-7	-	TGTGCCAGCAGTTACTCCGGACAGTCCTACGAGCAGTACTTC	CASSYSGQSYEQYF
TRBV29-1	-	TRBJ1-1	-	TGCAGCGTTGCCCATACGAACACTGAAGCTTTCTTT	CSVAHTNTEAFF
TRBV9	-	TRBJ2-3	TRBD2	TGTGCCAGCAGCGTCGCCGGGACTAGCTTCACAGATACGCAGTATTTT	CASSVAGTSFTDTQYF
TRBV6-6	-	TRBJ1-3	TRBD1	TGTGCCAGCAGGGGACAGGACTCTGGAAACACCATATATTTT	CASRGQDSGNTIYF
TRBV7-7	-	TRBJ1-5	TRBD1	TGTGCTAGCAGCTTAGAATGGCAGGGGGAAAGTCAGCCCCAGCATTTT	CASSLEWQGESQPQHF
TRBV4-1	-	TRBJ1-5	-	TGCGCCAGCAGCCAAGGCGGAGGGAGGCAGCCCCAGCATTTT	CASSQGGGRQPQHF